The 14 T cell receptor beta chains below all came from one sample that was sequenced in a study of T cell responses to AZD1222 COVID-19 vaccine. This table comes from immunoSEQ multiplex PCR, and its TCRdb copy is limited to in-frame clones, with some not included. The top ten clones hold under 8% of a sample with approximately 64,000 clones, roughly 84% of them seen once. Specimen: peripheral blood, collected on day 0 of AZD1222 vaccination. These receptors originate from an adult in good health.

In this sample, this clone turned up a few times. In DNA, the CDR3 is TGCGCCAGCAGCTTGGAGGGTTCCTTTAATGAAAAACTGTTTTTT. Encoded protein: CASSLEGSFNEKLFF. The chain recombines TRBV5-1 with TRBJ1-4; unclear D gene. CDR1 is SGHRS and CDR2 is YFSETQ in the germline V gene. The CDR3 sequence is 15 residues long. V shed 0 bases and J shed 4 bases, with 10 bases lying between them.

This clone appeared once. This rearrangement joins TRBV19 to TRBJ1-3; D gene unclear. The germline V gene encodes CDR1 LNHDA and CDR2 SQIVND (reference sequence). The CDR3 consists of 15 residues. Trimming pared 4 bases from V and 0 bases from J, leaving 10 bases between. The CDR3 DNA reads as TGTGCCAGTAGTACTGACCGAGACTCTGGAAACACCATATATTTT. Its protein is CASSTDRDSGNTIYF.

The chain combines TRBV7-8 with TRBJ1-1; possible D gene TRBD1, 5 bases. The length of the CDR3 is 16 residues. V was cut by 6 bases and J by 3 bases, with 20 bases left in between. Germline CDR1 reads SGHVS; CDR2 reads FQNEAQ. The CDR3 nucleotides read TGTGCCAGCAGACGAGCCAGGGTCCGGTGGGACACTGAAGCTTTCTTT. It codes for CASRRARVRWDTEAFF.

J is TRBJ1-6 and V is TRBV9; D ambiguous. Germline V gene sequence: CDR1 SGDLS, CDR2 YYNGEE. V was shortened by 4 bases and J by 9 bases, with 14 bases between the two germline ends. The CDR3 sequence is 14 residues long. The CDR3 DNA follows: TGTGCCAGCAGCTTAGGCCGCGCGGCTTCACCCCTCCACTTT. This codes for CASSLGRAASPLHF.

The chain combines TRBV2 with TRBJ2-7, with TRBD1 matching 9 bases. The length of the CDR3 is 12 residues. Germline lookup yields CDR1 SNHLY and CDR2 FYNNEI. The V segment lost 9 bases and the J segment 3 bases; nucleotides outside the gene matches: 3. The CDR3 bases are TGTGCCAGGGGACAGGGTGGCTACGAGCAGTACTTC. Its protein is CARGQGGYEQYF.

CDR3 protein: CASRDSLNEKLFF. The DNA of the CDR3 is TGTGCCAGTAGGGACAGCTTGAATGAAAAACTGTTTTTT. This rearrangement joins TRBV19 to TRBJ1-4; D is possibly TRBD1 (6 bases). The germline V and J ends were trimmed by 6 bases and 5 bases, with 10 bases remaining between them. The CDR3 sequence is 13 residues long. Germline-derived CDR1 and CDR2 are LNHDA and SQIVND (reference sequence).

The sample holds one count of this clone. The chain is built from TRBV5-6 and TRBJ1-6; D call uncertain. V was clipped by 0 bases and J by 5 bases, with 9 bases between them. From germline, CDR1 is SGHDT and CDR2 YYEEEE. The CDR3 extends over 15 amino acids. This CDR3 reads CASSLVGRNNSPLHF. The CDR3 bases are TGTGCCAGCAGCTTGGTTGGCAGGAATAATTCACCCCTCCACTTT.

This chain joins TRBV7-2 and TRBJ1-4; tentative D call: TRBD1 (6 bases). Looked up from germline, CDR1 is SGHTA and CDR2 is FQGNSA. The V end lost 5 bases, the J end lost 3 bases, and 16 bases lay between the germline ends. The CDR3 sequence is 16 residues long. CDR3 region: CASSPKMGASNEKLFF. For the CDR3, the DNA is TGTGCCAGCAGCCCTAAGATGGGGGCCTCTAATGAAAAACTGTTTTTT.

This chain connects TRBV19 to TRBJ1-2; D possibly corresponds to TRBD1 (6 bases). Germline CDR1 is LNHDA and CDR2 is SQIVND (reference sequence). This CDR3 has 15 amino acids. V was clipped by 4 bases and J by 2 bases, with 14 bases between them. CDR3 bases: TGTGCCAGTAGTAGGTCAGGGGCCCTAAACTATGGCTACACCTTC. Translated, it gives CASSRSGALNYGYTF.

This chain uses TRBV23-1 with TRBJ2-5, with D tentatively TRBD2 (6 bases). TRBV23-1 is identified as an open reading frame with a role that is uncertain. V lost 10 bases, J lost 2 bases, and 26 bases lay in between. There are 17 residues in the CDR3. This CDR3 reads CATPLTAAGTLQETQYF. The CDR3 DNA sequence: TGCGCCACACCTCTCACCGCAGCAGGGACTCTACAAGAGACCCAGTACTTC.

The CDR3 sequence is CATSRDPSASWGKTF. CDR3 DNA sequence: TGTGCCACCAGCAGAGATCCGTCGGCGAGCTGGGGGAAAACCTTC. This sequence joins TRBV15 and TRBJ1-2, with D possibly matching TRBD1 (5 bases). The CDR3 covers 15 residues. V was trimmed by 0 bases and J by 14 bases, leaving 22 bases between them. Germline CDR1 reads LNHNV; CDR2 reads YYDKDF (reference sequence).

This chain joins TRBV9 and TRBJ2-1, with D possibly TRBD2 on 6 matching bases. This CDR3 spans 15 amino acids. CDR1 and CDR2 (germline): SGDLS, YYNGEE. The V and J ends lost 0 bases and 10 bases respectively, with 17 bases between them. The CDR3 nucleotides are TGTGCCAGCAGCGTAGCCACCATGGAGGGTAGCGAGCAGTTCTTC. Its translation: CASSVATMEGSEQFF.

The chain recombines TRBV11-2 with TRBJ1-3, with no clear D. CDR3 length equals 14 residues. Deletions cut 5 bases from V and 8 bases from J, with 16 bases between. Per germline, CDR1 SGHAT and CDR2 FQNNGV. The DNA for the CDR3 is TGTGCCAGCAGCCCCGGGATTCTTCGGGACACCATATATTTT. Translated, it gives CASSPGILRDTIYF. Complete variable domain (other parts from reference TRBV11-2 and TRBJ1-3): EAGVAQSPRYKIIEKRQSVAFWCNPISGHATLYWYQQILGQGPKLLIQFQNNGVVDDSQLPKDRFSAERLKGVDSTLKIQPAKLEDSAVYLCASSPGILRDTIYFGEGSWLTVV.

J is TRBJ2-1 and V is TRBV10-3; a weak D match, TRBD1 (5 bases). V was pared by 2 bases and J by 2 bases, with 7 bases between. CDR3 length: 14 amino acids. The V gene's germline CDR1 is ENHRY and CDR2 SYGVKD. The CDR3 nucleotides are TGTGCCATCAGTGAGGGGGCTCCCTACAATGAGCAGTTCTTC. The encoded protein is CAISEGAPYNEQFF.